A single sample is the source of the 9 T cell receptor beta chains below, sequenced in a study of monozygotic twins with inflammatory bowel disease. TCRdb reworked the 5' RACE reads into one entry per CDR3 protein, no DNA. This sample carries around 450,000 distinct CDR3 sequences, with more than 2% going to the ten biggest clones. The sequenced material came from blood. These receptors were collected from a human donor with ulcerative colitis or Crohn's disease, or a healthy co-twin of an affected twin (not recorded which).

The chain is built from TRBV5-5 and TRBJ2-2; TCRdb returns TRBD1, unconfirmable since there is no DNA. The CDR3 is made up of 15 amino acids. Germline assignment: CDR1 SGHKS and CDR2 YYEKEE (reference sequence). CDR3: CASSPLAADTGELFF.

The V gene is TRBV7-8, the J gene TRBJ1-1. Germline-derived CDR1 and CDR2 are SGHVS and FQNEAQ. This CDR3 has 11 residues. CDR3 residues: CASSLATEAFF. The full variable domain, in which reference TRBV7-8 and TRBJ1-1 provide the parts outside the CDR3, is GAGVSQSPRYKVAKRGQDVALRCDPISGHVSLFWYQQALGQGPEFLTYFQNEAQLDKSGLPSDRFFAERPEGSVSTLKIQRTQQEDSAVYLCASSLATEAFFGQGTRLTVV.

V usage is TRBV29-1 and J usage is TRBJ1-1. Germline V CDR1 and CDR2: SQVTM, ANQGSEA. The CDR3 is 12 amino acids. Here the CDR3 reads CSFLGRGGEAFF.

The chain uses TRBV5-1 and TRBJ1-2; with no DNA, the TCRdb D assignment of TRBD1 cannot be verified. The CDR3 length is 16 residues. CDR1 is SGHRS, CDR2 YFSETQ, per germline. The CDR3 protein is CASSSATDGRDYGYTF.

The chain carries TRBV2 and TRBJ1-1. The CDR3 is 11 residues long. The V gene's germline CDR1 is SNHLY and CDR2 FYNNEI. The CDR3 sequence: CASSEASEAFF.

This chain connects TRBV5-1 to TRBJ2-5; the D call of TRBD2 rests on TCRdb alone, since no DNA is present to check it. This CDR3 has 18 amino acids. CDR1 is SGHRS and CDR2 is YFSETQ in the germline V gene. CDR3 loop: CASSPGQTGAGGRETQYF.

The chain combines TRBV9 with TRBJ2-1; the TCRdb call, TRBD1, lacks DNA for checking. CDR1 and CDR2 (germline): SGDLS, YYNGEE. This CDR3 spans 13 amino acids. The CDR3: CASSAAGRDEQFF. Full variable domain (remainder filled in from reference TRBV9 and TRBJ2-1): DSGVTQTPKHLITATGQRVTLRCSPRSGDLSVYWYQQSLDQGLQFLIQYYNGEERAKGNILERFSAQQFPDLHSELNLSSLELGDSALYFCASSAAGRDEQFFGPGTRLTVL.

The chain recombines TRBV12-3 or TRBV12-4 with TRBJ1-2; there is no DNA to check the TCRdb D call of TRBD1. The CDR3 loop spans 15 amino acids. This CDR3 is CASSFGAQRNYGYTF.

The chain has TRBV27 and TRBJ2-7; TCRdb calls TRBD2, which cannot be checked without DNA. The length of the CDR3 is 13 residues. Germline V gene data show CDR1 as MNHEY and CDR2 as SMNVEV (reference sequence). The CDR3 sequence: CASSYWGGYEQYF.